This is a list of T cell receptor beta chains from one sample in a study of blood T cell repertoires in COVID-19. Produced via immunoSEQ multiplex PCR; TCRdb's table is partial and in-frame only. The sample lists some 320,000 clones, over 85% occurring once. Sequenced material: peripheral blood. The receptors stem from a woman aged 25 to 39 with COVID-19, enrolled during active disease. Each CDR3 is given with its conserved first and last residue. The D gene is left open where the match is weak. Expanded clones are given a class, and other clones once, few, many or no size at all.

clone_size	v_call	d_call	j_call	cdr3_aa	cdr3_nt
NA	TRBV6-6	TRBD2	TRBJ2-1	CASRGLRGGRYNEQFF	TGTGCCAGCAGGGGCCTCCGGGGGGGTCGGTACAATGAGCAGTTCTTC
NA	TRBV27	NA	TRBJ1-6	CASSLALTYNSPLHF	TGTGCCAGCAGTCTAGCGCTCACCTATAATTCACCCCTCCACTTT
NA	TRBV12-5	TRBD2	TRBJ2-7	CASGAGLALYEQYF	TGTGCTAGTGGTGCCGGACTAGCCCTCTACGAGCAGTACTTC
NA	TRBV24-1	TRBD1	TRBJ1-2	CATSDRAQARGYTF	TGTGCCACCAGCGACAGGGCGCAAGCTCGTGGCTACACCTTC
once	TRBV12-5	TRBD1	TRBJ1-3	CASGLTAGTGALGGNTIYF	TGTGCTAGTGGTTTGACTGCCGGGACAGGGGCTTTGGGTGGAAACACCATATATTTT
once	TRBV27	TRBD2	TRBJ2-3	CASSFQPRLAGDTDTQYF	TGTGCCAGCAGTTTTCAACCCCGGCTAGCGGGGGACACAGATACGCAGTATTTT
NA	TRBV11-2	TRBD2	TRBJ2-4	CASRTPVGGTKNIQYF	TGTGCCAGCAGGACCCCGGTGGGGGGGACCAAAAACATTCAGTACTTC
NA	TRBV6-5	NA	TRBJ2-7	CASSYGGEQYF	TGTGCCAGCAGTTACGGAGGCGAGCAGTACTTC
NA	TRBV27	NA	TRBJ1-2	CASSLSAGVGYGYTF	TGTGCCAGCAGTTTATCAGCAGGGGTGGGCTATGGCTACACCTTC
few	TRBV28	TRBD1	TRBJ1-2	CASSSAGTGGPEGYTF	TGTGCCAGCAGTTCCGCCGGGACAGGGGGCCCGGAAGGCTACACCTTC
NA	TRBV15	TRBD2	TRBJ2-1	CATSRGAGPPYNEQFF	TGTGCCACCAGCAGAGGAGCGGGGCCCCCCTACAATGAGCAGTTCTTC
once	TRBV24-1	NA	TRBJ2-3	CATSGAASTDTQYF	TGTGCCACCAGTGGGGCAGCTTCCACAGATACGCAGTATTTT
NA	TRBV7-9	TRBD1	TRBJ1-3	CASSYRDSPSDTIYF	TGTGCCAGCAGCTATCGGGACAGCCCTTCAGACACCATATATTTT
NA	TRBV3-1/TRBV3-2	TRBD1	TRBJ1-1	CASSQEDRKNTEAFF	TGTGCCAGCAGCCAAGAGGACAGGAAGAACACTGAAGCTTTCTTT
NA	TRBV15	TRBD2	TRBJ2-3	CATRDGLAGNTQYF	TGTGCCACCAGAGATGGACTAGCGGGGAATACGCAGTATTTT
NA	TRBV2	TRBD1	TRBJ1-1	CASSTRGPNTEAFF	TGTGCCAGCAGTACCAGGGGGCCGAACACTGAAGCTTTCTTT
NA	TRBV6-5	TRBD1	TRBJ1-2	CASSLDRGDGYTF	TGTGCCAGCAGTTTAGACAGGGGGGATGGCTACACCTTC
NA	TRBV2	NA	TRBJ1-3	CASSEATSSLGNTIYF	TGTGCCAGCAGTGAAGCCACATCCTCGCTTGGAAACACCATATATTTT
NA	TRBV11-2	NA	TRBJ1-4	CASSLDRRGLFF	TGTGCCAGCAGCTTAGACCGTAGAGGACTGTTTTTT
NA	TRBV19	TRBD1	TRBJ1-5	CASSIVGQGFNQPQHF	TGTGCCAGTAGTATAGTCGGACAGGGTTTCAATCAGCCCCAGCATTTT
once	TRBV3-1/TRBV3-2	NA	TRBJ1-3	CASSQEILSSSGNTIYF	TGTGCCAGCAGCCAAGAGATTCTGTCTAGCTCTGGAAACACCATATATTTT
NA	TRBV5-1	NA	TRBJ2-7	CASSSPGTHVYEQYF	TGCGCCAGCAGCTCACCCGGGACTCACGTCTACGAGCAGTACTTC
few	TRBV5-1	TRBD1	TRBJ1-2	CASSLESGTGRPLIF	TGCGCCAGCAGCTTGGAGTCCGGGACAGGACGACCCTTGATCTTC
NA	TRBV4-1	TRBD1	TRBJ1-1	CASSQDRGPATEAFF	TGCGCCAGCAGCCAAGACAGGGGGCCGGCCACTGAAGCTTTCTTT
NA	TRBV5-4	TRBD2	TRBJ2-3	CASSSDGGASTDTQYF	TGTGCCAGCAGCTCCGACGGGGGGGCAAGCACAGATACGCAGTATTTT
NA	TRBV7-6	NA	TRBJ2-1	CASSLGRYNEQFF	TGTGCCAGCAGCTTAGGGAGGTACAATGAGCAGTTCTTC
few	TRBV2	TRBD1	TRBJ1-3	CASRLDRGSFYSGNTIYF	TGTGCCAGCAGACTAGACAGGGGGTCCTTCTACTCTGGAAACACCATATATTTT
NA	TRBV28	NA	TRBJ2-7	CASIRRADFYEQYF	TGTGCCAGCATCCGCAGGGCCGATTTCTACGAGCAGTACTTC
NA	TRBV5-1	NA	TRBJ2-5	CASSLDREETQYF	TGCGCCAGCAGCTTGGACAGGGAAGAGACCCAGTACTTC
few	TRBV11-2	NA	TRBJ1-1	CASSTRTASAFF	TGTGCCAGCAGCACCCGGACAGCTTCGGCTTTCTTT
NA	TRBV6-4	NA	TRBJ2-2	CASSDVSGVGTGELFF	TGTGCCAGCAGTGACGTATCCGGGGTGGGGACCGGGGAGCTGTTTTTT
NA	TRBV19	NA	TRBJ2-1	CASSWASYNEQFF	TGTGCCAGTAGTTGGGCATCCTACAATGAGCAGTTCTTC
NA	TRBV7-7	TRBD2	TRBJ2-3	CASSFSGLSTDTQYF	TGTGCCAGCAGCTTTAGCGGGTTGAGCACAGATACGCAGTATTTT
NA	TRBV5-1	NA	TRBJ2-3	CASRRGGKADTQYF	TGCGCCAGCAGAAGGGGGGGCAAGGCAGATACGCAGTATTTT
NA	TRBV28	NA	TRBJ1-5	CASSYRSSNQPQHF	TGTGCCAGCAGTTATAGGAGTAGCAATCAGCCCCAGCATTTT
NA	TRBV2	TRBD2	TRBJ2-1	CASSESGASYNEQFF	TGTGCCAGCAGTGAAAGCGGGGCATCCTACAATGAGCAGTTCTTC
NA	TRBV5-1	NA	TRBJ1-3	CASSLEYAGTGNTIYF	TGCGCCAGCAGCTTGGAGTATGCGGGGACTGGAAACACCATATATTTT
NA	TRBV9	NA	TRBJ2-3	CASTLLGAADTQYF	TGTGCCAGCACCCTTTTGGGGGCGGCAGATACGCAGTATTTT
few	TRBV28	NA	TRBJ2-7	CASSLAGEGYEQYF	TGTGCCAGCAGTTTGGCAGGGGAAGGCTACGAGCAGTACTTC
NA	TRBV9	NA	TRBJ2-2	CASSPRQISNTGELFF	TGTGCCAGCAGCCCCCGACAGATTTCGAACACCGGGGAGCTGTTTTTT
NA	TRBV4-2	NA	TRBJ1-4	CASSREDSFNEKLFF	TGTGCCAGCAGCCGAGAGGACAGCTTCAATGAAAAACTGTTTTTT
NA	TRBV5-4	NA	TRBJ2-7	CASSSGLLYEQYF	TGTGCCAGCAGCTCAGGCCTACTCTACGAGCAGTACTTC
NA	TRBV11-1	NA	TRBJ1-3	CASSFPGAAGNTIYF	TGTGCCAGCAGCTTTCCAGGGGCCGCTGGAAACACCATATATTTT
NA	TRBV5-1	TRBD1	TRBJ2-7	CASSRIPGQGFDEQYF	TGCGCCAGCAGCAGGATCCCGGGACAGGGGTTCGACGAGCAGTACTTC
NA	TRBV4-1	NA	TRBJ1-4	CASSHGGADSRTEKLFF	TGCGCCAGCAGCCACGGGGGGGCTGACAGTAGAACTGAAAAACTGTTTTTT
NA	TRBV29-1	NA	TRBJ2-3	CSVEDWDTQYF	TGCAGCGTAGAGGACTGGGATACGCAGTATTTT
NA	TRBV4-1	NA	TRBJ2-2	CASSPAPRGTGELFF	TGCGCCAGCAGCCCAGCCCCCCGAGGCACCGGGGAGCTGTTTTTT
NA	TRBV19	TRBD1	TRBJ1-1	CASLDRDTEAFF	TGTGCCAGTTTAGACAGGGACACTGAAGCTTTCTTT
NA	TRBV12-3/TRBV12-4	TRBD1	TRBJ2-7	CASSYRGNEQYF	TGTGCCAGCAGCTACAGGGGCAACGAGCAGTACTTC
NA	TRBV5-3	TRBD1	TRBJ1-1	CARSFPRGPKSHTEAFF	TGTGCCAGAAGCTTCCCCAGGGGGCCCAAAAGCCACACTGAAGCTTTCTTT
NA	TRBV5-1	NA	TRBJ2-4	CASSQNREPKNIQYF	TGCGCCAGCAGCCAGAACAGGGAACCCAAAAACATTCAGTACTTC
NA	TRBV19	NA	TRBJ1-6	CASSAGLSFGNSPLHF	TGTGCCAGTAGTGCGGGACTTTCTTTCGGTAATTCACCCCTCCACTTT
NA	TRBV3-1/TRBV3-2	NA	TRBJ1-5	CASSTGLDSNQPQHF	TGTGCCAGCAGCACAGGGTTGGATAGCAATCAGCCCCAGCATTTT
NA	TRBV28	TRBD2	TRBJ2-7	CASSFGLGPLYEQYF	TGTGCCAGCAGTTTCGGACTAGGTCCCCTCTACGAGCAGTACTTC